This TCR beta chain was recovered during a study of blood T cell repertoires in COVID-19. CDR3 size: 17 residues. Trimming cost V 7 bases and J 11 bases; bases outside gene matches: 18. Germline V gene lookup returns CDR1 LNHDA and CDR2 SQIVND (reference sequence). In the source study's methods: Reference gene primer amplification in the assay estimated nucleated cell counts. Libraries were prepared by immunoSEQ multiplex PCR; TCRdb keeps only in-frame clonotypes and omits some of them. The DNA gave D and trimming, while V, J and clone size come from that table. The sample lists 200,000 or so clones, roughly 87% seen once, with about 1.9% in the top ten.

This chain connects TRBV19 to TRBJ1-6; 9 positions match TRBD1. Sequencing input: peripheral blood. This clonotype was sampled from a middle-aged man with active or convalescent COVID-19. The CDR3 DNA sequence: TGTGCCAGTACCCCAAAAAAGCACACAGGGGGCGCGACACCCCTCCACTTT. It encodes CASTPKKHTGGATPLHF.